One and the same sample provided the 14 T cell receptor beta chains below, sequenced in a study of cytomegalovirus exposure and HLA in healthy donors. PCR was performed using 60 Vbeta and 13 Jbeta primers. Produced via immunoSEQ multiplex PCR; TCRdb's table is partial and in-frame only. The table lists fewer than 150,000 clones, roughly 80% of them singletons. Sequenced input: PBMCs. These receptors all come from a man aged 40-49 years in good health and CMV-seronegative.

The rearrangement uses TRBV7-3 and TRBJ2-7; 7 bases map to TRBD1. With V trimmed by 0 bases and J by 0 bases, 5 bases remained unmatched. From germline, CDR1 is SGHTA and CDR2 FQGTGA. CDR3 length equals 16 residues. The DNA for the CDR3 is TGTGCCAGCAGCTTAACAGGGACAGAAAGCTCCTACGAGCAGTACTTC. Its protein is CASSLTGTESSYEQYF.

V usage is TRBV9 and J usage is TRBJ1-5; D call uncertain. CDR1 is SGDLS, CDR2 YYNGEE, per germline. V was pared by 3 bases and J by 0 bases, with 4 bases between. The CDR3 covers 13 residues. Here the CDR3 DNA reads TGTGCCAGCAGCGGTAATAGCAATCAGCCCCAGCATTTT. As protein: CASSGNSNQPQHF.

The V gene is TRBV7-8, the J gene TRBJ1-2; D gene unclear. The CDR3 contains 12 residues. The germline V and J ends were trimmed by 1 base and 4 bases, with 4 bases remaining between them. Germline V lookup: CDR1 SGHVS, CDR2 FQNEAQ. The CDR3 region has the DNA TGTGCCAGCAGCTTAGGGCTCTATGGCTACACCTTC. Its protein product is CASSLGLYGYTF.

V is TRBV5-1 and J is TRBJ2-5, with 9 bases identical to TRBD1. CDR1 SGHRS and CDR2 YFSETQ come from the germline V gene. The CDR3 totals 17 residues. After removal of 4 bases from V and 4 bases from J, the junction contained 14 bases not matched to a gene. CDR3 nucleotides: TGCGCCAGCAGCCCGAGGCAGGGACAGGGATGGGCAGAGACCCAGTACTTC. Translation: CASSPRQGQGWAETQYF.

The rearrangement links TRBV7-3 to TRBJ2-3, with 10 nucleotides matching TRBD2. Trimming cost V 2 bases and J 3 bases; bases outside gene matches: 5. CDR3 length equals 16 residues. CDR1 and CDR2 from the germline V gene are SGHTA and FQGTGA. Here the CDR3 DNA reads TGTGCCAGCAGCTTATCTAGCGGGAGTAAGACAGATACGCAGTATTTT. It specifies CASSLSSGSKTDTQYF.

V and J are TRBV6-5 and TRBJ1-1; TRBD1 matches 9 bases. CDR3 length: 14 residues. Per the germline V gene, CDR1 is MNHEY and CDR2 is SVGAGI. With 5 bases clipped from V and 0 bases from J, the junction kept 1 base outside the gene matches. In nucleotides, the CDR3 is TGTGCCAGCAGTCGGACAGGGGTGAACACTGAAGCTTTCTTT. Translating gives CASSRTGVNTEAFF.

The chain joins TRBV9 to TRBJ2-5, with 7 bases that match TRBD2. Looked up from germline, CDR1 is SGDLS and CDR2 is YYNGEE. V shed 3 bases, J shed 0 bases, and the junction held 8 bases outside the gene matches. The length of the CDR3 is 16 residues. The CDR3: CASSAAVLADQETQYF. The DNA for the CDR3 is TGTGCCAGCAGCGCGGCGGTCCTAGCGGACCAAGAGACCCAGTACTTC. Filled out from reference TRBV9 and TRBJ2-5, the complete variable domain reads DSGVTQTPKHLITATGQRVTLRCSPRSGDLSVYWYQQSLDQGLQFLIQYYNGEERAKGNILERFSAQQFPDLHSELNLSSLELGDSALYFCASSAAVLADQETQYFGPGTRLLVL.

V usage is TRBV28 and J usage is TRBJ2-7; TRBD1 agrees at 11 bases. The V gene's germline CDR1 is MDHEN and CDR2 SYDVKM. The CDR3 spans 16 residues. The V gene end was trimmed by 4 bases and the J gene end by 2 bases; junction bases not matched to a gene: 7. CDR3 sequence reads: CASSSVGGQGAYEQYF. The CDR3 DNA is TGTGCCAGCAGTTCCGTCGGGGGACAGGGGGCCTACGAGCAGTACTTC.

The CDR3 protein is CSTGNPGVGEKLFF. CDR3 sequence (DNA): TGCAGCACCGGAAACCCCGGGGTGGGTGAAAAACTGTTTTTT. The rearrangement links TRBV29-1 to TRBJ1-4; D uncertain. Trimming removed 8 bases from V and 7 bases from J, with 20 bases in between. Germline V gives CDR1 SQVTM, CDR2 ANQGSEA. This CDR3 has 14 amino acids.

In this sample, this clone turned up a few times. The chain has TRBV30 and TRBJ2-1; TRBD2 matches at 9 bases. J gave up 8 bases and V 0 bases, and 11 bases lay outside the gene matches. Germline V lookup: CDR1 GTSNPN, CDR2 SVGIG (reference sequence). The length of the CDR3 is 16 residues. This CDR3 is CAWSVLGGGAFDEQFF. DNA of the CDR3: TGTGCCTGGAGTGTACTTGGCGGGGGGGCTTTTGATGAGCAGTTCTTC.

The CDR3 here is CASSSTGVHGYTF. CDR3 in DNA: TGCGCCAGCAGCTCTACAGGGGTCCATGGCTACACCTTC. The gene calls are TRBV4-3 and TRBJ1-2, with 7 bases that match TRBD1. The CDR3 is 13 amino acids. Unmatched junction bases numbered 6, after V lost 5 bases and J lost 6 bases. The germline V gene encodes CDR1 LGHNA and CDR2 YSLEER.

This CDR3 reads CASSSAGTWSYEQYF. CDR3 DNA sequence: TGTGCCAGCAGCTCCGCCGGGACTTGGTCCTACGAGCAGTACTTC. The V call is TRBV7-2, the J call TRBJ2-7, with D perhaps TRBD2 (6 bases). This CDR3 has 15 amino acids. Per germline, CDR1 SGHTA and CDR2 FQGNSA. V lost 4 bases and J lost 1, with 14 bases in between.

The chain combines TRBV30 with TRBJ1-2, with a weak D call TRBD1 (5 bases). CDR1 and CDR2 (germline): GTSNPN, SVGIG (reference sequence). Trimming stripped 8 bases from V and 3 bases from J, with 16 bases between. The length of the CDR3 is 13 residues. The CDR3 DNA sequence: TGTGCCGGAGCGGGACCGGAGTACTATGGCTACACCTTC. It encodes CAGAGPEYYGYTF.

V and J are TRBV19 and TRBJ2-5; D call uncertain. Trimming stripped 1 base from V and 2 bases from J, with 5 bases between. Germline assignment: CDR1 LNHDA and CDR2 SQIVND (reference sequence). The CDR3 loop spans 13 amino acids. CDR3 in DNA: TGTGCCAGTAGTATAGGGGCACAAGAGACCCAGTACTTC. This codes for CASSIGAQETQYF.